A single sample is the source of the 21 T cell receptor beta chains below, sequenced in a study of tumor-infiltrating lymphocytes in primary liver carcinoma. Unsorted whole blood supplied the RNA, and germline DNA was extracted too. With roughly 540 ng total RNA as template and a constant-region primer, TCR beta cDNA was made. Three-round nested multiplex PCR performed with slightly modified ARM-PCR produced the TCR beta libraries. The study ran its first two PCR rounds for around 10 cycles each, using TRBV1-TRBV30 forward primers and a C-beta reverse primer. TCRdb reanalysed the multiplex PCR reads using MiXCR and keeps one entry per CDR3 protein. The repertoire holds some 320,000 distinct CDR3 sequences, with approximately 60% as singletons. The sample taken for sequencing was peripheral blood. Receptors were obtained from a man aged 35-49 years with primary liver carcinoma and hepatitis B virus infection.

Worth noting for this clonotype: A read error may be the cause here, since a much bigger clone is one base away. The V call is TRBV29-1, the J call TRBJ1-3; D gene uncertain. CDR3 size: 14 residues. Per the germline V gene, CDR1 is SQVTM and CDR2 is ANQGSEA. Trimming took 5 bases from V and 0 from J, leaving 11 bases between them. Here the CDR3 reads CSVRDGSSGNTIYF. As DNA, the CDR3 is TGCAGCGTTAGAGACGGTAGCTCTGGAAACACCATATATTTT. Full variable domain (rest looked up from reference TRBV29-1 and TRBJ1-3): SAVISQKPSRDICQRGTSLTIQCQVDSQVTMMFWYRQQPGQSLTLIATANQGSEATYESGFVIDKFPISRPNLTFSTLTVSNMSPEDSSIYLCSVRDGSSGNTIYFGEGSWLTVV.

As concerns this clonotype: Because the CDR3 is missing its conserved closing phenylalanine or tryptophan, this is likely a read error. The chain combines TRBV6-1 with TRBJ2-4; no clear D gene. The CDR3 is made up of 14 amino acids. The germline V and J ends were trimmed by 5 bases and 9 bases, with 17 bases remaining between them. The germline V gene has CDR1 MNHNS and CDR2 SASEGT. This chain's CDR3 is CASSRDSAVPIQYS. The CDR3 DNA is TGTGCCAGCAGTCGAGACTCCGCGGTCCCCATTCAGTACTCC.

J is TRBJ1-1 and V is TRBV7-8; maybe TRBD1 (5 bases). The germline V gene encodes CDR1 SGHVS and CDR2 FQNEAQ. The V end lost 1 base, the J end lost 3 bases, and 24 bases lay between the germline ends. CDR3 size: 19 residues. The CDR3 protein is CASSLVRFRVRRQDTEAFF. The CDR3 DNA sequence: TGTGCCAGCAGCTTAGTCAGATTCAGGGTTAGGAGGCAGGACACTGAAGCTTTCTTT.

On this clonotype: A much more abundant neighbour one base away suggests this may be a read error. The chain has TRBV5-6 and TRBJ2-7; D assignment may be TRBD1 or TRBD2 (5 bases each). The germline CDR1 and CDR2 sequences are SGHDT and YYEEEE. The CDR3 is made up of 13 amino acids. In DNA form, the CDR3 reads TGTGTCAGCAGCTTGGGGCGGGCCTACGAGCAGTACTTC. Translated, it gives CVSSLGRAYEQYF.

This chain links TRBV5-1 with TRBJ2-5, with 9 bases fitting TRBD1. CDR3 length: 15 residues. V shed 2 bases, J shed 4 bases, and the junction held 6 bases outside the gene matches. Germline assignment: CDR1 SGHRS and CDR2 YFSETQ. The CDR3 sequence: CASSLPTGGTETQYF. The CDR3 coding sequence is TGCGCCAGCAGCTTACCAACAGGGGGCACAGAGACCCAGTACTTC.

For this clonotype: A junction end diverges from the germline sequence, so it may reflect a read error. V and J are TRBV5-5 and TRBJ2-3; no reliable D call. The V gene's germline CDR1 is SGHKS and CDR2 YYEKEE (reference sequence). The CDR3 has 16 amino acids. The DNA for the CDR3 is TGTGCCAGCAGCTTGGGTCTTCACCTTAGTTATGATATGCAGTATTTT. Translating it yields CASSLGLHLSYDMQYF.

Regarding this clonotype: With a much larger clone just one base away, this may be a read error. The V call is TRBV6-6, the J call TRBJ1-1; 9 nucleotides match TRBD1. CDR3 length: 13 amino acids. V was pared by 7 bases and J by 12 bases, with 12 bases of the junction left unmatched. From germline, CDR1 is MNHNY and CDR2 SVGAGI (reference sequence). The CDR3 DNA reads as TGTGCCAGCATTCCGCCGGGACAGGGTTTAACTTTCTTT. Translated, it gives CASIPPGQGLTFF.

The chain links TRBV12-1 to TRBJ2-3; TRBD2 was called by the table and not checked on the DNA. TRBV12-1 is a recognized pseudogene. The CDR3 consists of 16 residues. DNA for the CDR3: TGTGCCAGCAGCCCACTGACCCTAGCGGGAGGAGATACGCAGTATTTT. Its translation: CASSPLTLAGGDTQYF.

Details on this clonotype: One junction end disagrees with the germline gene, perhaps due to a read error. The J gene is TRBJ2-3, the V gene TRBV28; TRBD1 aligns across 10 bases. This CDR3 spans 16 amino acids. CDR1 and CDR2 (germline): MDHEN, SYDVKM. The CDR3: CASSTSSGTGADTRYF. The CDR3 nucleotides are TGTGCCAGCAGTACGTCTTCTGGGACAGGGGCAGATACGCGGTATTTT.

V usage is TRBV11-2 and J usage is TRBJ1-4; no definite D call. V lost 0 bases, J lost 15 bases, and 14 bases lay in between. This CDR3 is built from 13 residues. Germline V gene data show CDR1 as SGHAT and CDR2 as FQNNGV. The DNA of the CDR3 is TGTGCCAGCAGCTTAGACAGGAATGAAAGATTGTTTTTT. Translation: CASSLDRNERLFF.

This clonotype was counted many times. This chain uses TRBV29-1 with TRBJ2-3; 10 nucleotides agree with TRBD2. The CDR3 is 13 amino acids. Per germline, CDR1 SQVTM and CDR2 ANQGSEA. V shed 6 bases and J 3 bases; nucleotides not matched to a gene: 3. The CDR3 sequence: CSVGAGGTDTQYF. In DNA, the CDR3 is TGCAGCGTAGGAGCGGGAGGGACAGATACGCAGTATTTT.

A remark on this clonotype: With a much larger clone just one base away, this may be a read error. The chain recombines TRBV6-6 with TRBJ1-2; a weak D match, TRBD1 (5 bases). The CDR3 runs to 13 residues. CDR1 and CDR2 (germline): MNHNY, SVGAGI (reference sequence). The CDR3 DNA reads as TGTGCCAGCAGCTTGATAGGGGTGAACGGCTACGCCTTC. It encodes CASSLIGVNGYAF.

The rearrangement joins TRBV7-9 to TRBJ2-4; the D gene is possibly TRBD1 (5 bases). In germline, CDR1 is SEHNR, CDR2 FQNEAQ (reference sequence). This CDR3 has 16 residues. V lost 4 bases to trimming and J lost 0 bases, with 13 bases between them. CDR3 coding DNA: TGTGCCAGCAGCTCGACAGCCAACATAGCCAAAAACATTCAGTACTTC. The encoded protein is CASSSTANIAKNIQYF.

This clonotype was seen once. Its ends do not fully match the called genes, so a read error is possible. The CDR3 DNA follows: TGTGCCAGCAGCTTAAAAGCGGGGGGCACCGGGGAGCTACTTTTT. Translation gives CASSLKAGGTGELLF. The gene calls are TRBV11-2 and TRBJ2-2; TRBD2 agrees at 9 bases. The CDR3 length is 15 residues. CDR1 SGHAT and CDR2 FQNNGV come from the germline V gene. The full variable domain, with the rest looked up from reference TRBV11-2 and TRBJ2-2, is EAGVAQSPRYKIIEKRQSVAFWCNPISGHATLYWYQQILGQGPKLLIQFQNNGVVDDSQLPKDRFSAERLKGVDSTLKIQPAKLEDSAVYLCASSLKAGGTGELLFGEGSRLTVL.

Concerning this clonotype itself: A single base separates this from a much larger clone, so it may be a read error. The genes are TRBV29-1 and TRBJ2-3, with D perhaps being TRBD1 or TRBD2 (7 bases each). The germline V and J ends were trimmed by 7 bases and 5 bases, with 16 bases remaining between them. This CDR3 spans 13 amino acids. In germline, CDR1 is SQVTM, CDR2 ANQGSEA. The CDR3: CSADGRGGDTQYF. As DNA, the CDR3 is TGCAGCGCTGATGGCAGGGGGGGAGATACGCAGTATTTT.

Points on this clonotype: A read error may produce the germline difference seen at one junction end. This chain connects TRBV28 to TRBJ2-5; D remains unclear. The germline gives CDR1 MDHEN, CDR2 SYDVKM. The CDR3 is 18 amino acids. Here the CDR3 DNA reads TGTGCCAACAGTTTGGCCCCGGAAGGGCCCATAAATCAAGAGACCCAGTACTTC. As protein: CANSLAPEGPINQETQYF. Supplemented by reference TRBV28 and TRBJ2-5, the full variable domain reads DVKVTQSSRYLVKRTGEKVFLECVQDMDHENMFWYRQDPGLGLRLIYFSYDVKMKEKGDIPEGYSVSREKKERFSLILESASTNQTSMYLCANSLAPEGPINQETQYFGPGTRLLVL.

The chain joins TRBV11-3 to TRBJ2-3; TRBD1 might be the D (6 bases). CDR1 and CDR2 from the germline V gene are SGHNT and YENEEA. This CDR3 is built from 16 residues. Written as DNA, the CDR3 is TGTACCAACAGCCCGACAGGTCCATCTAGCACAGATACGCAGTATTTT. Protein sequence: CTNSPTGPSSTDTQYF.

This clonotype was recorded a few times. The V and J genes are TRBV7-2 and TRBJ2-4, with TRBD2 identical over 9 bases. CDR3 length: 13 residues. The V segment lost 4 bases and the J segment 6 bases; nucleotides outside the gene matches: 1. Germline V gene sequence: CDR1 SGHTA, CDR2 FQGNSA. For the CDR3, the DNA is TGTGCCAGCAGCTCGGGACTAGCAAACATTCAGTACTTC. Encoded protein: CASSSGLANIQYF.

This chain uses TRBV24-1 with TRBJ2-3, with 12 bases matching TRBD1. Trimming at V came to 7 bases and at J to 1 base, leaving 5 bases not matched to a gene. The CDR3 sequence is 16 residues long. Per germline, CDR1 KGHDR and CDR2 SFDVKD. The CDR3 sequence: CATRGTGGYGTDTQYF. CDR3 nucleotide sequence: TGTGCCACCAGGGGGACAGGGGGCTATGGCACAGATACGCAGTATTTT.

A remark on this clonotype: The junction shows a germline mismatch at one end, possibly a read error. V gene TRBV11-2 combines with J gene TRBJ1-1; no firm D call. The CDR3 length is 11 residues. Germline CDR1 is SGHAT and CDR2 is FQNNGV. CDR3 region: CGSSLDGEAFF. In DNA form, the CDR3 reads TGTGGCAGCAGCCTGGACGGTGAAGCTTTCTTT. The whole variable domain, filled in from reference TRBV11-2 and TRBJ1-1, reads EAGVAQSPRYKIIEKRQSVAFWCNPISGHATLYWYQQILGQGPKLLIQFQNNGVVDDSQLPKDRFSAERLKGVDSTLKIQPAKLEDSAVYLCGSSLDGEAFFGQGTRLTVV.

This clonotype was observed a handful of times. A junction end diverges from the germline sequence, so it may reflect a read error. The chain carries TRBV6-5 and TRBJ2-7; D is possibly TRBD1 (6 bases). CDR1 and CDR2 (germline): MNHEY, SVGAGI. CDR3 size: 16 residues. Here the CDR3 reads CDSSTRTARSSYEQYF. For the CDR3, the DNA is TGTGACAGCAGTACCAGGACAGCTAGGAGCTCCTACGAGCAGTACTTC.